This T cell receptor beta chain emerged from a study of blood T cell repertoires in COVID-19. In the original processing: It was from reference gene primer amplification that nucleated cell counts were estimated. TCRdb keeps only in-frame clones here, not all; method: immunoSEQ multiplex PCR. That table gives V, J and clone size, and the DNA gave D and trimming. The repertoire holds over 100,000 clones, with about four fifths as singletons. Input material: peripheral blood. This sequence originates from an elderly woman with active or convalescent COVID-19.

The chain's CDR3 is CAWMRTEAFF. As DNA, the CDR3 is TGTGCCTGGATGAGAACTGAAGCTTTCTTT. This chain links TRBV30 with TRBJ1-1; no clear D gene. Trimming left V 4 bases short and J 5 bases short, with 5 bases between. The CDR3 is 10 residues long. In germline, CDR1 is GTSNPN, CDR2 SVGIG (reference sequence). The entire variable domain, with the rest obtained from reference TRBV30 and TRBJ1-1, is as follows: SQTIHQWPATLVQPVGSPLSLECTVEGTSNPNLYWYRQAAGRGLQLLFYSVGIGQISSEVPQNLSASRPQDRQFILSSKKLLLSDSGFYLCAWMRTEAFFGQGTRLTVV.